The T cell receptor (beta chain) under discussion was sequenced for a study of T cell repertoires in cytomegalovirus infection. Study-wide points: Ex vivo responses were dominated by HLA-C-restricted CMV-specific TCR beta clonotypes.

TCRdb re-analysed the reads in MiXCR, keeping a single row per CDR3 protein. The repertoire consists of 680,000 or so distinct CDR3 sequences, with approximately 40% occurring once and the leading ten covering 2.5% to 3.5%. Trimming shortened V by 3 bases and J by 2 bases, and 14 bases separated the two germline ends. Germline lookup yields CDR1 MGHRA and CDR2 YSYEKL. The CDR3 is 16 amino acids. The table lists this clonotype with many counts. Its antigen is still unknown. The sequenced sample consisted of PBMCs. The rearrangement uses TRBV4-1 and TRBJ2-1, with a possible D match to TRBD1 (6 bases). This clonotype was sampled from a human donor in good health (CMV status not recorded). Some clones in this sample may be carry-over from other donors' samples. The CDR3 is CASSQRGGMAYNEQFF. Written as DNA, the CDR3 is TGCGCCAGCAGCCAGAGAGGGGGTATGGCCTACAATGAGCAGTTCTTC.